Each of the 25 T cell receptor beta chains below was sequenced from the same sample in a study of identifying expanded T cells in peripheral blood. Using immunoSEQ multiplex PCR, the repertoire was profiled, and TCRdb retains in-frame clones only, with some absent. The table lists 70,000 to 100,000 clones, about 90% of them singletons. Input material: blood. The receptors originated from a person between 18 and 75 years old in good health.

The chain uses TRBV29-1 and TRBJ2-2; TRBD1 aligns across 8 bases. Trimming removed 6 bases from V and 1 base from J; junction bases left unmatched: 4. Germline CDR1 and CDR2: SQVTM and ANQGSEA. This CDR3 is 14 amino acids long. For the CDR3, the DNA is TGCAGCGTGACCGGGACAGGGAACACCGGGGAGCTGTTTTTT. This translates into CSVTGTGNTGELFF.

J is TRBJ1-5 and V is TRBV1; the table's TRBD1 call for D was not verified on the DNA. TRBV1 is deemed a pseudogene. The CDR3 consists of 15 residues. The chain's CDR3 is CTSTPRGRFNQPQHF. The CDR3 DNA reads TGCACCAGTACCCCCAGGGGGCGGTTTAATCAGCCCCAGCATTTT.

Comments on this clone: The sample has other DNA sequences that encode this CDR3 too. This chain joins TRBV6-1 and TRBJ1-5; 8 bases agree with TRBD1. CDR3 length: 14 residues. Germline V gene data show CDR1 as MNHNS and CDR2 as SASEGT. Trimming at V came to 6 bases and at J to 4 bases, leaving 5 bases not matched to a gene. The CDR3 DNA sequence: TGTGCCAGCAGCTCCAGGGGGCGGAATCAGCCCCAGCATTTT. It yields the protein CASSSRGRNQPQHF.

The chain employs TRBV28 and TRBJ2-6; either TRBD1 or TRBD2 may supply D (6 bases each). Germline V lookup: CDR1 MDHEN, CDR2 SYDVKM. This CDR3 has 18 amino acids. The V end lost 0 bases, the J end lost 0 bases, and 12 bases lay between the germline ends. The CDR3 protein is CASSLWAGGSSGANVLTF. The CDR3 DNA reads TGTGCCAGCAGTTTATGGGCCGGGGGCAGCTCTGGGGCCAACGTCCTGACTTTC.

This clone was counted between two and nine times. J is TRBJ1-6 and V is TRBV27; D gene ambiguous. The V end was cut by 3 bases, the J end by 10 bases, with 13 bases between. Germline CDR1 MNHEY, CDR2 SMNVEV (reference sequence). The length of the CDR3 is 14 residues. CDR3 nucleotide sequence: TGTGCCAGCAGTTTTTATGAGGGAAACTCACCCCTCCACTTT. As protein: CASSFYEGNSPLHF.

This clone appeared a single time. This rearrangement joins TRBV28 to TRBJ1-1; no definite D call. V was cut by 7 bases and J by 3 bases, with 9 bases left in between. The germline V gene has CDR1 MDHEN and CDR2 SYDVKM. This CDR3 has 12 residues. Written as DNA, the CDR3 is TGTGCCAGCAATATACTGGACACTGAAGCTTTCTTT. Amino acid sequence: CASNILDTEAFF.

This rearrangement joins TRBV6-1 to TRBJ2-7, with 11 bases that match TRBD2. Losses at the gene ends were 1 base for V and 2 bases for J; bases not matched to a gene: 10. Germline lookup yields CDR1 MNHNS and CDR2 SASEGT. This CDR3 spans 18 amino acids. The CDR3 loop reads CASSEVLAGGGFAYEQYF. Here the CDR3 DNA reads TGTGCCAGCAGTGAAGTCCTAGCGGGGGGAGGCTTCGCCTACGAGCAGTACTTC.

The gene calls are TRBV7-9 and TRBJ2-5; 13 nucleotides match TRBD2. Trimming at V came to 0 bases and at J to 2 bases, leaving 3 bases not matched to a gene. CDR1 SEHNR and CDR2 FQNEAQ come from the germline V gene (reference sequence). This CDR3 has 17 amino acids. CDR3 in amino acids: CASSLASGLAGQETQYF. CDR3 in DNA: TGTGCCAGCAGCTTAGCCTCGGGACTAGCGGGACAAGAGACCCAGTACTTC. The full variable domain, completed using reference TRBV7-9 and TRBJ2-5, is DTGVSQNPRHKITKRGQNVTFRCDPISEHNRLYWYRQTLGQGPEFLTYFQNEAQLEKSRLLSDRFSAERPKGSFSTLEIQRTEQGDSAMYLCASSLASGLAGQETQYFGPGTRLLVL.

The gene calls are TRBV28 and TRBJ2-7, with 8 bases identical to TRBD2. The trim removed 7 bases at V and 3 bases at J, leaving 5 bases unmatched. The CDR3 covers 13 residues. Germline CDR1 is MDHEN and CDR2 is SYDVKM. The CDR3 nucleotides read TGTGCCAGCAACCCGGGAGGGGGCTACGAGCAGTACTTC. It is translated as CASNPGGGYEQYF. Looking up the rest from reference TRBV28 and TRBJ2-7 gives the full variable domain: DVKVTQSSRYLVKRTGEKVFLECVQDMDHENMFWYRQDPGLGLRLIYFSYDVKMKEKGDIPEGYSVSREKKERFSLILESASTNQTSMYLCASNPGGGYEQYFGPGTRLTVT.

The chain has TRBV6-5 and TRBJ2-7; 8 bases map to TRBD2. Germline V gives CDR1 MNHEY, CDR2 SVGAGI. With 3 bases clipped from V and 5 bases from J, the junction kept 12 bases outside the gene matches. The CDR3 length is 16 residues. The CDR3 DNA sequence: TGTGCCAGCAGTTATTTGCGGGGGGTCTTTCAGGACGAGCAGTACTTC. This gives the protein CASSYLRGVFQDEQYF.

The chain carries TRBV5-8 and TRBJ2-7; 7 positions agree with TRBD2. The germline gives CDR1 SGHTS, CDR2 YDEGEE. V shed 0 bases, J shed 7 bases, and the junction held 10 bases outside the gene matches. The CDR3 consists of 15 residues. This CDR3 is CASSLGTSGWVEQYF. The CDR3 DNA reads as TGTGCCAGCAGCTTGGGGACTAGTGGGTGGGTTGAGCAGTACTTC.

The genes are TRBV19 and TRBJ2-2; D remains unclear. This CDR3 has 16 amino acids. V was trimmed by 9 bases and J by 1 base, leaving 18 bases between them. Germline V gives CDR1 LNHDA, CDR2 SQIVND (reference sequence). This CDR3 is CASSSVDGVNTGELFF. CDR3 DNA sequence: TGTGCCAGCTCTTCCGTAGACGGAGTGAACACCGGGGAGCTGTTTTTT.

The rearrangement uses TRBV7-3 and TRBJ1-1; TRBD1 matches 7 bases. Losses at the gene ends were 2 bases for V and 4 bases for J; bases not matched to a gene: 7. The CDR3 runs to 15 residues. The germline gives CDR1 SGHTA, CDR2 FQGTGA. Here the CDR3 reads CASSLHGQGVTEAFF. For the CDR3, the DNA is TGTGCCAGCAGCTTACACGGGCAGGGGGTCACTGAAGCTTTCTTT.

The chain links TRBV7-8 to TRBJ1-1; a weak D match, TRBD1 (5 bases). CDR1 and CDR2 (germline): SGHVS, FQNEAQ. The CDR3 covers 15 residues. V lost 0 bases and J 4 bases, leaving 12 bases between the germline ends. CDR3 DNA sequence: TGTGCCAGCAGCTTAGCCAGGGCTATAGCCACTGAAGCTTTCTTT. This codes for CASSLARAIATEAFF.

The chain joins TRBV30 to TRBJ1-5, with 8 bases matching TRBD1. The germline V gene has CDR1 GTSNPN and CDR2 SVGIG (reference sequence). This CDR3 comprises 16 residues. Trimming removed 0 bases from V and 7 bases from J; junction bases left unmatched: 11. The CDR3 sequence is CAWSVPLTGVNQPQHF. DNA of the CDR3: TGTGCCTGGAGTGTACCACTGACAGGGGTCAACCAGCCCCAGCATTTT.

The chain links TRBV7-3 to TRBJ2-3; D is possibly TRBD1 or TRBD2 (7 bases each). Germline V lookup: CDR1 SGHTA, CDR2 FQGTGA. This CDR3 contains 14 residues. V was pared by 3 bases and J by 6 bases, with 13 bases between. As DNA, the CDR3 is TGTGCCAGCAGCTTGGGGACAGCGGGGGATACGCAGTATTTT. It codes for CASSLGTAGDTQYF.

The rearrangement links TRBV7-3 to TRBJ2-2; 9 bases agree with TRBD1. CDR1 and CDR2 from the germline V gene are SGHTA and FQGTGA. After removal of 4 bases from V and 6 bases from J, the junction contained 3 bases not matched to a gene. The CDR3 has 14 amino acids. CDR3 nucleotide sequence: TGTGCCAGCAGCTCCAGGACAGGGGCCGGGGAGCTGTTTTTT. Amino acid sequence: CASSSRTGAGELFF.

The chain employs TRBV30 and TRBJ2-1; 15 nucleotides agree with TRBD2. This CDR3 spans 16 amino acids. The junction had 4 bases not matched to a gene; V was cut back by 1 base and J by 6 bases. CDR1 is GTSNPN, CDR2 SVGIG, per germline (reference sequence). The CDR3 region has the DNA TGTGCCTGGAGTGGGACTAGCGGGAGGGCGGGCAATGAGCAGTTCTTC. As protein: CAWSGTSGRAGNEQFF. The full variable domain, with the rest looked up from reference TRBV30 and TRBJ2-1, is SQTIHQWPATLVQPVGSPLSLECTVEGTSNPNLYWYRQAAGRGLQLLFYSVGIGQISSEVPQNLSASRPQDRQFILSSKKLLLSDSGFYLCAWSGTSGRAGNEQFFGPGTRLTVL.

The genes are TRBV15 and TRBJ2-1; the match to TRBD1 covers 7 bases. The V gene end was trimmed by 0 bases and the J gene end by 6 bases; junction bases not matched to a gene: 11. Germline V gives CDR1 LNHNV, CDR2 YYDKDF (reference sequence). The CDR3 has 17 amino acids. The CDR3 reads CATSRDQAGTVLNEQFF. Written as DNA, the CDR3 is TGTGCCACCAGCAGAGATCAAGCCGGGACAGTTCTCAATGAGCAGTTCTTC.

The V gene is TRBV28, the J gene TRBJ2-2; perhaps TRBD1 as D (5 bases). CDR1 is MDHEN and CDR2 is SYDVKM in the germline V gene. The CDR3 runs to 15 residues. With 6 bases removed from V and 5 bases from J, the gap between germline ends came to 16 bases. CDR3 sequence: CASSLQGSYTGELFF. In DNA, the CDR3 is TGTGCCAGCAGCCTTCAGGGTTCCTATACCGGGGAGCTGTTTTTT.

The chain links TRBV30 to TRBJ2-6, with 11 bases matching TRBD1. The CDR3 is made up of 19 amino acids. Germline assignment: CDR1 GTSNPN and CDR2 SVGIG (reference sequence). J was trimmed by 3 bases and V by 1 base; bases with no gene match: 11. The CDR3 DNA reads TGTGCCTGGAGTGCCCTTCTGGGACAGGGGGATAATGGGGCCAACGTCCTGACTTTC. Residues: CAWSALLGQGDNGANVLTF.

This clone appeared a few times. The chain recombines TRBV30 with TRBJ1-6; the match to TRBD1 covers 8 bases. Germline V gene sequence: CDR1 GTSNPN, CDR2 SVGIG (reference sequence). The CDR3 consists of 13 residues. The ends lost 6 bases at V and 8 bases at J; junction bases unmatched: 6. For the CDR3, the DNA is TGTGCCTGCGGGACAGGAGGTGATTCACCCCTCCACTTT. It encodes CACGTGGDSPLHF.

The chain couples TRBV7-2 to TRBJ2-7; 10 positions agree with TRBD2. The V segment lost 0 bases and the J segment 7 bases; nucleotides outside the gene matches: 15. Germline lookup yields CDR1 SGHTA and CDR2 FQGNSA. This CDR3 is built from 18 residues. The CDR3 bases are TGTGCCAGCAGCTTAGCCCAAATGGGGGCTAGCGGGAGTCGAGAGCAGTACTTC. This encodes CASSLAQMGASGSREQYF. The whole variable domain, filled in from reference TRBV7-2 and TRBJ2-7, reads GAGVSQSPSNKVTEKGKDVELRCDPISGHTALYWYRQSLGQGLEFLIYFQGNSAPDKSGLPSDRFSAERTGGSVSTLTIQRTQQEDSAVYLCASSLAQMGASGSREQYFGPGTRLTVT.

The rearrangement uses TRBV29-1 and TRBJ2-3; possible D gene TRBD2, 5 bases. Germline V CDR1 and CDR2: SQVTM, ANQGSEA. Trimming removed 5 bases at V and 6 bases at J, with 9 bases between. CDR3 length: 11 amino acids. CDR3 region: CSVLWEDTQYF. The CDR3 DNA is TGCAGCGTTTTGTGGGAGGATACGCAGTATTTT.

This clone showed up just a few times. The chain recombines TRBV5-1 with TRBJ2-3; 8 nucleotides match TRBD2. The trim removed 4 bases at V and 1 base at J, leaving 5 bases unmatched. This CDR3 has 15 residues. The germline CDR1 and CDR2 sequences are SGHRS and YFSETQ. For the CDR3, the DNA is TGCGCCAGCAGCCTCCTGACTAGCGGCACAGATACGCAGTATTTT. Its protein is CASSLLTSGTDTQYF.